This T cell receptor beta chain originates from a study of CD8+ T cells in alopecia areata. Trimming pared 4 bases from V and 8 bases from J, leaving 14 bases between. Germline values: CDR1 GTSNPN, CDR2 SVGIG (reference sequence). The CDR3 has 12 residues. It was cDNA, reverse transcribed from extracted RNA, that served as the sequencing template. The protocol was immunoSEQ multiplex PCR, while the TCRdb copy is restricted to in-frame clones and leaves out a portion. This sample has about 76,000 clones, with roughly 66% found just once. Indicated treatment: oral pan-JAK inhibitor, 5-10 mg twice daily. On this clone: Its antigen is not known.

Study-wide results and caveats: Scalp samples also yield sequences of resident alphabeta T cells from normal skin.

Sequenced here: CD8+ T cells sorted from blood, sampled at week 24, from a patient treated with tofacitinib. The sequence derives from a human donor with alopecia areata. The V and J genes are TRBV30 and TRBJ1-2; unclear D gene. This CDR3 reads CAWIYGEGGYTF. For the CDR3, the DNA is TGTGCCTGGATCTACGGGGAGGGAGGCTACACCTTC.